This TCR beta chain was sequenced during a study of cytomegalovirus exposure and HLA in healthy donors. Across the study: T cells numbering about 200 million yielded around 120 million unique TCR beta sequences in an earlier analysis.

The PCR was carried out with 60 Vbeta primers and 13 Jbeta primers. Some clones are missing from TCRdb's copy, which holds only in-frame ones; the method was immunoSEQ multiplex PCR. The data contain 100,000 to 120,000 clones, roughly 15% of them singletons. The sample holds one count of this clone. This TCR was sampled from a female donor in good health and CMV-seronegative. The sequenced sample consisted of PBMCs.

The CDR3 DNA reads TGTGCCATCAGTGCGGGCGCGGGAGTACAAGAGACCCAGTACTTC. Residues: CAISAGAGVQETQYF. This chain connects TRBV10-3 to TRBJ2-5; 7 nucleotides match TRBD2. The CDR3 totals 15 residues. Per germline, CDR1 ENHRY and CDR2 SYGVKD. Trimming at V came to 4 bases and at J to 2 bases, leaving 7 bases not matched to a gene.